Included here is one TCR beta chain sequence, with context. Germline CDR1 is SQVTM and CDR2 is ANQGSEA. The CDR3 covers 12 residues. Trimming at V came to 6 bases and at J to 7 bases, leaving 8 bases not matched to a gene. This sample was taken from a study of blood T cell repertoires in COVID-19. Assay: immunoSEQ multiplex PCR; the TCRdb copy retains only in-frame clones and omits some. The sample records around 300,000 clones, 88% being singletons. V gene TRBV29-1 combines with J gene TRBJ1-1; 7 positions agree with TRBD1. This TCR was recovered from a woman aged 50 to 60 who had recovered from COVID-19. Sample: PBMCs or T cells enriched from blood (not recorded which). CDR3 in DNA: TGCAGCGTCGGGACAGACGTAGATGAAGCTTTCTTT. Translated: CSVGTDVDEAFF.